What follows are 9 T cell receptor beta chains derived from one specimen sequenced in a study of blood T cell repertoires in COVID-19. Produced via immunoSEQ multiplex PCR; TCRdb's table is partial and in-frame only. The sample has about 270,000 clones, about four fifths seen once. Sequencing was performed on peripheral blood. The receptors here all came from a woman in her forties or fifties who had recovered from COVID-19.

The chain couples TRBV6-5 to TRBJ2-2; D may be TRBD2 (7 bases). The germline V gene encodes CDR1 MNHEY and CDR2 SVGAGI. Trimming pared 6 bases from V and 0 bases from J, leaving 11 bases between. CDR3 length: 15 residues. This CDR3 reads CASRKGGTNTGELFF. For the CDR3, the DNA is TGTGCCAGCAGAAAGGGGGGGACGAACACCGGGGAGCTGTTTTTT.

The V and J genes are TRBV24-1 and TRBJ1-4; D is unresolved. V dropped 4 bases and J dropped 11 bases, with 13 bases sitting between them. Germline V gives CDR1 KGHDR, CDR2 SFDVKD. The CDR3 has 13 amino acids. The chain's CDR3 is CATSETGISKLFF. CDR3 in DNA: TGTGCCACCAGTGAAACCGGGATCTCCAAACTGTTTTTT.

The chain joins TRBV28 to TRBJ1-2, with 8 bases fitting TRBD1. Germline trimming cut 9 bases from V and 8 bases from J; bases unmatched to any gene: 11. Per the germline V gene, CDR1 is MDHEN and CDR2 is SYDVKM. The CDR3 sequence is 13 residues long. As DNA, the CDR3 is TGTGCCAGTCAAAACTCAGGGGGCGCGGGCTACACCTTC. This gives the protein CASQNSGGAGYTF.

The rearrangement uses TRBV5-6 and TRBJ2-5; D is ambiguous. This CDR3 spans 15 amino acids. Germline V CDR1 and CDR2: SGHDT, YYEEEE. The V and J ends lost 0 bases and 1 base respectively, with 10 bases between them. The CDR3: CASSLVVTVQETQYF. In DNA, the CDR3 is TGTGCCAGCAGCTTGGTCGTTACAGTCCAAGAGACCCAGTACTTC.

The rearrangement uses TRBV6-5 and TRBJ1-2, with 10 bases lining up with TRBD1. The V segment lost 6 bases and the J segment 4 bases; nucleotides outside the gene matches: 8. The CDR3 loop spans 15 amino acids. CDR1 is MNHEY, CDR2 SVGAGI, per germline. The DNA for the CDR3 is TGTGCCAGCAGGCGGGGACAGGGGATTCTCTATGGCTACACCTTC. It translates to CASRRGQGILYGYTF.

This chain joins TRBV11-1 and TRBJ2-1; 9 bases agree with TRBD2. V trimming: 5 bases; J trimming: 5 bases; junction bases outside the gene matches: 10. This CDR3 is 16 amino acids long. Germline assignment: CDR1 SGHAT and CDR2 FQDESV (reference sequence). CDR3 loop: CASSPRASGRNNEQFF. The CDR3 DNA reads as TGTGCCAGCAGCCCCCGGGCGAGCGGGAGGAACAATGAGCAGTTCTTC.

This clone was counted a single time. The chain joins TRBV6-2 or TRBV6-3 to TRBJ1-2; 7 bases match TRBD1. This CDR3 has 13 amino acids. The J segment lost 4 bases and the V segment lost 6 bases, leaving 5 bases of the junction unmatched. Looked up from germline, CDR1 is MNHEY and CDR2 is SVGEGT. CDR3 sequence: CASSPGQVYGYTF. CDR3 DNA sequence: TGTGCCAGCAGCCCAGGACAGGTCTATGGCTACACCTTC.

In this sample, this clone turned up a few times. The chain combines TRBV7-2 with TRBJ1-2, with 10 nucleotides matching TRBD1. The CDR3 contains 15 residues. Trimming removed 4 bases from V and 6 bases from J; junction bases left unmatched: 8. Germline V lookup: CDR1 SGHTA, CDR2 FQGNSA. The CDR3 nucleotides are TGTGCCAGCAGCTCCCGACAGGGGGCGCTAGATGGCTACACCTTC. Residues: CASSSRQGALDGYTF.

The CDR3 loop is CATAGTGHQETQYF. As DNA, the CDR3 is TGTGCCACCGCCGGGACAGGTCATCAAGAGACCCAGTACTTC. This chain uses TRBV28 with TRBJ2-5, with TRBD1 identical over 8 bases. V trimming: 10 bases; J trimming: 2 bases; junction bases outside the gene matches: 9. Germline V CDR1 and CDR2: MDHEN, SYDVKM. CDR3 size: 14 residues.